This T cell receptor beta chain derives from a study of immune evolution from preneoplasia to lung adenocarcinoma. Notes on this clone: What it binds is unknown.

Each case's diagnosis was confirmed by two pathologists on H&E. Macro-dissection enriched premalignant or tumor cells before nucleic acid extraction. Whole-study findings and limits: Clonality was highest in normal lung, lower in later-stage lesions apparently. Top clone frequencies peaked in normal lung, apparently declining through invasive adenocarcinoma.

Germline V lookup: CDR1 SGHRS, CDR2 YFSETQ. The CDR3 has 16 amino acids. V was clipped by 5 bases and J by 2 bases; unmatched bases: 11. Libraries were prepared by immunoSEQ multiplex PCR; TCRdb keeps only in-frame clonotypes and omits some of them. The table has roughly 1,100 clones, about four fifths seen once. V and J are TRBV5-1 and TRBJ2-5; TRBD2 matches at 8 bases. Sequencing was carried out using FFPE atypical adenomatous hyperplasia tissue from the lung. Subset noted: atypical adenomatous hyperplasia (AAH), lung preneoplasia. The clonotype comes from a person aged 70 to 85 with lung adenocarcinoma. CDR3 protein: CASSYTVAGRQETQYF. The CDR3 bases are TGCGCCAGCAGTTACACCGTAGCGGGGCGGCAAGAGACCCAGTACTTC. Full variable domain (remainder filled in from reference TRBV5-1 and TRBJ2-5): KAGVTQTPRYLIKTRGQQVTLSCSPISGHRSVSWYQQTPGQGLQFLFEYFSETQRNKGNFPGRFSGRQFSNSRSEMNVSTLELGDSALYLCASSYTVAGRQETQYFGPGTRLLVL.